Listed here are 13 T cell receptor beta chains from one sample, sequenced in a study of blood T cell repertoires in COVID-19. TCRdb's copy holds only in-frame clones and misses some; the assay was immunoSEQ multiplex PCR. In the table there are about 150,000 clones, roughly 80% of which are singletons. Sample: peripheral blood. The receptor source for this set is a man between 60 and 70 years old with acute or convalescent COVID-19.

The gene calls are TRBV18 and TRBJ1-6; perhaps TRBD1 as D (5 bases). The V and J ends lost 4 bases and 7 bases respectively, with 14 bases between them. The CDR3 runs to 15 residues. From germline, CDR1 is KGHSH and CDR2 LQKENI. This chain's CDR3 is CASSREGQRNSPLHF. The CDR3, as DNA: TGTGCCAGCTCACGGGAGGGGCAGAGGAATTCACCCCTCCACTTT. The full variable domain, completed using reference TRBV18 and TRBJ1-6, is NAGVMQNPRHLVRRRGQEARLRCSPMKGHSHVYWYRQLPEEGLKFMVYLQKENIIDESGMPKERFSAEFPKEGPSILRIQQVVRGDSAAYFCASSREGQRNSPLHFGNGTRLTVT.

The count of this clone is one. The chain couples TRBV6-5 to TRBJ2-3; 8 bases map to TRBD1. The germline V gene encodes CDR1 MNHEY and CDR2 SVGAGI. There are 14 residues in the CDR3. V was pared by 5 bases and J by 6 bases, with 7 bases of the junction left unmatched. The CDR3 DNA sequence: TGTGCCAGCAGTAGCCCTCGGACAGGGGATACGCAGTATTTT. Its translation is CASSSPRTGDTQYF.

The chain has TRBV13 and TRBJ2-5; a possible D gene is TRBD1 (5 bases). The CDR3 loop spans 13 amino acids. In germline, CDR1 is PRHDT, CDR2 FYEKMQ (reference sequence). Trimming pared 3 bases from V and 2 bases from J, leaving 7 bases between. CDR3 nucleotides: TGTGCCAGCAGCTTCGACAGACAAGAGACCCAGTACTTC. Its translation is CASSFDRQETQYF.

The J gene is TRBJ1-4, the V gene TRBV14; 8 bases align to TRBD1. V lost 6 bases, J lost 5 bases, and 2 bases stayed unmatched. The length of the CDR3 is 13 residues. In germline, CDR1 is SGHDN, CDR2 FVKESK. This chain's CDR3 is CASRRTGNEKLFF. The CDR3 region has the DNA TGTGCCAGCAGACGGACAGGGAATGAAAAACTGTTTTTT.

With respect to this clone: This CDR3 is also generated by other DNA sequences in the sample. The chain recombines TRBV5-1 with TRBJ2-5, with TRBD1 identical over 7 bases. The CDR3 extends over 14 amino acids. The germline V gene encodes CDR1 SGHRS and CDR2 YFSETQ. Trimming cost V 4 bases and J 1 base; bases outside gene matches: 4. The CDR3 bases are TGCGCCAGCAGCCTGAGGGACAGCCAAGAGACCCAGTACTTC. Encoded protein: CASSLRDSQETQYF.

The chain carries TRBV7-2 and TRBJ1-2, with a possible D match to TRBD1 (5 bases). CDR1 and CDR2 (germline): SGHTA, FQGNSA. The CDR3 is 13 residues long. V was trimmed by 4 bases and J by 1 base, leaving 7 bases between them. Here the CDR3 DNA reads TGTGCCAGCAGCTACGACAGTAACTATGGCTACACCTTC. This codes for CASSYDSNYGYTF. The entire variable domain, with the rest obtained from reference TRBV7-2 and TRBJ1-2, is as follows: GAGVSQSPSNKVTEKGKDVELRCDPISGHTALYWYRQSLGQGLEFLIYFQGNSAPDKSGLPSDRFSAERTGGSVSTLTIQRTQQEDSAVYLCASSYDSNYGYTFGSGTRLTVV.

The chain has TRBV28 and TRBJ2-1; D is uncertain. The germline V and J ends were trimmed by 2 bases and 4 bases, with 9 bases remaining between them. Germline V gives CDR1 MDHEN, CDR2 SYDVKM. The CDR3 is 14 amino acids. CDR3 nucleotide sequence: TGTGCCAGCAGTTTAGAGCAGGCGTACAATGAGCAGTTCTTC. Amino acid sequence: CASSLEQAYNEQFF.

The chain uses TRBV5-1 and TRBJ2-2; TRBD2 might be the D (6 bases). V was pared by 7 bases and J by 7 bases, with 14 bases between. Germline V lookup: CDR1 SGHRS, CDR2 YFSETQ. This CDR3 region has 13 residues. The CDR3 here is CASEEGQGGELFF. DNA of the CDR3: TGCGCCAGCGAGGAGGGCCAGGGCGGGGAGCTGTTTTTT. Full variable domain (outside the CDR3, taken from reference TRBV5-1 and TRBJ2-2): KAGVTQTPRYLIKTRGQQVTLSCSPISGHRSVSWYQQTPGQGLQFLFEYFSETQRNKGNFPGRFSGRQFSNSRSEMNVSTLELGDSALYLCASEEGQGGELFFGEGSRLTVL.

V usage is TRBV5-1 and J usage is TRBJ2-5; TRBD2 agrees at 7 bases. Germline V CDR1 and CDR2: SGHRS, YFSETQ. With 0 bases clipped from V and 3 bases from J, the junction kept 8 bases outside the gene matches. The CDR3 spans 16 residues. The CDR3 DNA reads as TGCGCCAGCAGCTTGGGCTCTGGCGGGAGAGAAGAGACCCAGTACTTC. Its translation: CASSLGSGGREETQYF.

The chain has TRBV28 and TRBJ2-3; 11 positions match TRBD1. This CDR3 spans 16 amino acids. In germline, CDR1 is MDHEN, CDR2 SYDVKM. With 6 bases clipped from V and 2 bases from J, the junction kept 7 bases outside the gene matches. The CDR3 sequence: CASSEPGQGDTDTQYF. DNA for the CDR3: TGTGCCAGCAGCGAACCGGGACAGGGGGACACAGATACGCAGTATTTT.

The J gene is TRBJ2-1, the V gene TRBV9, with D possibly being TRBD1 (6 bases). CDR1 is SGDLS and CDR2 is YYNGEE in the germline V gene. CDR3 length equals 15 residues. V lost 4 bases and J lost 2, with 13 bases in between. The CDR3 loop reads CASSFLTGAYNEQFF. CDR3 nucleotide sequence: TGTGCCAGCAGCTTTCTGACAGGAGCCTACAATGAGCAGTTCTTC.

On this clone: One junction end does not reproduce the germline sequence, and a read error may be involved. V gene TRBV20-1 combines with J gene TRBJ1-2; D is perhaps TRBD1 (5 bases). This CDR3 has 11 amino acids. Germline CDR1 is DFQATT and CDR2 is SNEGSKA (reference sequence). The CDR3 region is CSARAGDSPYF. CDR3 bases: TGCAGTGCTAGAGCGGGGGACTCCCCCTACTTC.

About this clone: The same CDR3 is also encoded by other DNA sequences in this sample. This rearrangement joins TRBV27 to TRBJ1-2, with 7 bases that match TRBD1. Looked up from germline, CDR1 is MNHEY and CDR2 is SMNVEV (reference sequence). The J segment lost 4 bases and the V segment lost 5 bases, leaving 10 bases of the junction unmatched. CDR3 length equals 15 residues. Written as DNA, the CDR3 is TGTGCCAGCAGTCCCCGGGACAGAGCAATCTATGGCTACACCTTC. Its translation is CASSPRDRAIYGYTF.